The sequence of this T cell receptor beta chain was determined in a study of CD8+ T cells in alopecia areata (dated by TCRdb to 2017 to 2018). As for the study more broadly: Treated patients were enrolled in an open-label pilot trial of oral tofacitinib at 5 to 10 mg twice daily for moderate-to-severe alopecia areata. Biopsies were taken from tofacitinib-treated patients at baseline and at 4 and 24 weeks of treatment, and a later scalp biopsy was taken in several of the tofacitinib-treated patients. TCRbeta CDR3 regions were amplified by immunoSEQ multiplex PCR using 35 Vbeta forward and 13 Jbeta reverse primers. Patients stayed on tofacitinib for 6 to 18 months and then had 6 months of follow-up off drug so that delayed response and recurrence could be assessed. High-throughput TCRbeta sequencing was used to examine T cell clonal expansion in alopecia areata in both the C3H/HeJ mouse model and human patients. For the treated patients, the SALT score, which quantifies what percentage of scalp surface area is affected, served as the measure of disease severity. The RNA source kit depended on sample type: the PAXgene miRNA kit for fixed scalp, the miRNeasy kit for PBMCs, and the RNeasy kit for mouse skin. In humans, TCRbeta sequencing was performed on scalp tissue and on sorted CD4+ and CD8+ peripheral blood T cells from healthy controls and from patients with patchy or totalis/universalis alopecia areata. Scalp clonality was compared across normal scalp (n=4), patchy alopecia areata scalp (n=8), and alopecia totalis/universalis scalp (n=8). Summary of the overall study and its limitations: Lesional scalp, especially in alopecia totalis/universalis, showed higher clonality and more expanded CD8+ clones than normal scalp, suggesting antigenic drive. Many expanded lesional clones were found to persist in scalp and blood during tofacitinib treatment, and relapse after treatment cessation may be partly explained by this persistence. Resident alphabeta T cells in normal human skin are also sequenced, complicating scalp TCR repertoire analysis, unlike mouse skin dominated by gammadelta T cells. Shared TCR sequences between patients were less evident than in mice, which may be partly attributable to HLA diversity in the patient population. With tofacitinib, both scalp clonality and the number of expanded CD8+ clones among the top 100 scalp clones went down significantly. The treated cohort was small, with a single nonresponder, so links between baseline CD8+ expansion and response need larger studies.

Receptor amplification or capture employed the immunoSEQ multiplex PCR assay. To provide template for TCR sequencing, every sample had RNA extracted and reverse transcribed into cDNA. First-strand cDNA was synthesized with SuperScript III using a 2:1 mix of oligo-dT and random hexamers. A synthetic immune receptor repertoire was used to gauge amplification bias, and whatever bias remained was removed computationally. The authors' analysis ran thus. After raw reads were preprocessed to remove errors, the CDR3 was defined following IMGT conventions as running from the conserved cysteine to phenylalanine. To get clonality, Shannon entropy was normalized by log2 of the number of productive unique TCRs and the result was subtracted from 1. Whether scalp clones were CD4 or CD8 was inferred by matching scalp TCRbeta sequences against CD4 and CD8 repertoires sorted from blood. TCRdb carries this immuneACCESS record with in-frame sequences only. Its versions omit some clonotypes, under half of them owing to an unresolved V gene in the studies checked, with the rest unexplained. For V, J and clone size, that table is used; D and trimming come from the DNA. This sample comprises some 170,000 clones, 50% to 75% of them detected only once. The top ten clonotypes cover around 16% of the sample.

Counted from cysteine to phenylalanine, this CDR3 has 13 amino acids. The DNA shown is the 39-base CDR3, in frame from base 1. V was cut back by 0 bases and J by 6 bases, leaving a gap of 9 bases between them. CDR1 and CDR2 were assigned from the germline V gene as SGHRS and YFSETQ. This clone was detected only a few times. It has no known antigen specificity. No qualities accompany the bases; no much larger clone lies one base away. The sample's treatment or condition label is to be understood as: oral pan-JAK inhibitor, 5-10 mg twice daily. From alopecia areata patients, peripheral blood was collected along with lesional scalp punch biopsies. PBMCs were isolated by density centrifugation and stained for CD3, CD4 and CD8, after which CD4+ and CD8+ T cells were sorted on a FACSAria.

The receptor was isolated from a human donor with alopecia areata. The sequences come from CD4+ T cells sorted from blood, collected at week 56, from a patient treated with tofacitinib. The chain couples TRBV5-1 to TRBJ2-5; the D call is tentative, TRBD1 or TRBD2, as each matches 6 bases. The CDR3 protein sequence reads: CASSLAGAQTQYF. The sequenced DNA is TGCGCCAGCAGCTTGGCGGGGGCGCAGACCCAGTACTTC.